Listed here is a single TCR beta chain. The data were obtained in a study of blood T cell repertoires in COVID-19. Study background: Samples taken during acute and convalescent COVID-19 were collected in the United States, Italy and Spain. T cells, B-cell-depleted T cells, or PBMCs supplied cDNA or gDNA.

Germline V gene data show CDR1 as LGHDT and CDR2 as YNNKEL (reference sequence). V shed 5 bases and J shed 6 bases, with 8 bases lying between them. The CDR3 is made up of 12 amino acids. In the authors' workflow: Using reference gene primer amplification, nucleated cell counts were estimated. TCRdb's table, derived via immunoSEQ multiplex PCR, lists solely in-frame clones and lacks some. That table gives V, J and clone size, and the DNA gave D and trimming. The sample has tens of thousands of clones; 80% to 90% are singletons. The chain combines TRBV3-1 (or the pseudogene TRBV3-2) with TRBJ2-1; D is undetermined. The sequencing input was peripheral blood. The clonotype was recovered from a woman aged 55-70 years with acute or convalescent COVID-19. The CDR3 nucleotides are TGTGCCAGCAGCTACTTCCTCAATGAGCAGTTCTTC. Protein: CASSYFLNEQFF.